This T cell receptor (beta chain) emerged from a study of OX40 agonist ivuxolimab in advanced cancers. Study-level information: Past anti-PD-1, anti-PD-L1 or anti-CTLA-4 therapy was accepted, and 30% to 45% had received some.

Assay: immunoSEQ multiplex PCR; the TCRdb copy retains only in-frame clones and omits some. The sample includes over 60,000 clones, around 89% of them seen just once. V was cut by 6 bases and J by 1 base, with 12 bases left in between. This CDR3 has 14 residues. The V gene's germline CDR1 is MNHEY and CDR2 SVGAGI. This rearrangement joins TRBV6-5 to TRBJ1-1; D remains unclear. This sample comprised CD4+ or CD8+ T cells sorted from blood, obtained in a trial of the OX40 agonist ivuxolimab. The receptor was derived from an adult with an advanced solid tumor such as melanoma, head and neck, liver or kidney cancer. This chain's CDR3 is CASSARGQNTEAFF. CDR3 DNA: TGTGCCAGCAGCGCACGGGGTCAGAACACTGAAGCTTTCTTT.